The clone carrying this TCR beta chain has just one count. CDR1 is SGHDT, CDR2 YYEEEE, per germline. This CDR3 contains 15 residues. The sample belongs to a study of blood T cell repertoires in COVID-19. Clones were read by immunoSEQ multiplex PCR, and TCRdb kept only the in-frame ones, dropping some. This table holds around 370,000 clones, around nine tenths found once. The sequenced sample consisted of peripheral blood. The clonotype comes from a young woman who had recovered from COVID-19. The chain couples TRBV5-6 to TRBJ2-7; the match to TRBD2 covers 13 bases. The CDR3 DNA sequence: TGTGCCAGCAGCTTCGGACTAGCGGGAGTCCTTCCCCCACTGGTC. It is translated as CASSFGLAGVLPPLV.